The clone carrying this T cell receptor beta chain was seen more than once but under ten times. Its antigen is still unknown. This may arise from a read error, as a much more abundant clone is one base away. From roughly 0.5 ug total RNA, TCR beta cDNA was generated with a primer in the constant region. The TCR beta library was amplified through three nested multiplex PCR rounds in a modified ARM-PCR procedure. Investigators reported that the first two PCR rounds, at 10 to 11 cycles each, used TRBV1-TRBV30 forward primers with a C-beta reverse primer. TCRdb used MiXCR to reprocess the multiplex PCR reads, holding one entry per CDR3 protein. The table shows roughly 120,000 distinct CDR3 sequences, with approximately 70% occurring only once. The CDR3 consists of 15 residues. The ends were cut back, 2 bases at V and 5 bases at J, with 13 bases in the middle. Germline values: CDR1 WSHSY, CDR2 SAAADI. The data stem from a study of tumor-infiltrating lymphocytes in primary liver carcinoma. Background on the study: The patients comprised men and women between the ages of 30 and 69 years. Measuring about 4 to 10 cm across, the tumors were staged as T1-T3 N0M0.

The tissue used was unsorted bulk material of about 19-34 mg. RNA and DNA were co-extracted from it with the AllPrep DNA/RNA mini kit. Patients were chronically HBV-infected and treatment-naive. Study conclusions and caveats: Only about 8-24% of top clones were detected in each of the five tumor regions.

The sample was liver tumor tissue from sampling region 1. Subset of the sample: tumor region T1, superior pole. The sequence was obtained from a woman aged 55-69 years with primary liver carcinoma and hepatitis B virus infection. The V and J genes are TRBV10-2 and TRBJ2-1; D not resolved. The CDR3 sequence is CASSEIQLGNNEQFF. The DNA for the CDR3 is TGCGCCAGCAGTGAGATCCAGCTGGGGAACAATGAGCAGTTCTTC.